Below, one T cell receptor (beta chain) is given with its context. The antigen is not known. Germline assignment: CDR1 SEHNR and CDR2 FQNEAQ (reference sequence). This CDR3 comprises 16 residues. V was shortened by 2 bases and J by 2 bases, with 15 bases between the two germline ends. This sample is part of a study of shared clonotypes between healthy human individuals. At the level of the study: Donor ages ranged 18 to 49 years: a couple of women, a few men.

The study's findings and limits: A handful of donors shared about 5% of their naive CD4 clonotypes.

The method was immunoSEQ multiplex PCR; TCRdb's version includes in-frame clones alone and lacks a portion of them. The table has some 320,000 clones, around 86% seen once; the top ten hold roughly 16%. V and J are TRBV7-9 and TRBJ2-5, with D unclear. The receptor's source is a man aged 18 to 29 in good health. The sample was memory CD8+ T cells sorted from blood. Stated subset: CD45RO+ cells pooled with CCR7-negative TemRA cells. The CDR3 nucleotides read TGTGCCAGCAGCTTAACCCCCCACAAAGCTCAAGAGACCCAGTACTTC. As protein: CASSLTPHKAQETQYF.